This TCR beta chain was recovered during a study of circulating tumor DNA in untreated peripheral T-cell lymphoma (dated by TCRdb to about 2021). Results and caveats for the whole study, not just this receptor: Tumor-specific clonotypes were identified in about three quarters of patients, with identification achieved from around 86% of baseline tissues and approximately 67% of baseline serum samples.

Receptor amplification or capture employed the immunoSEQ multiplex PCR assay. Sourced from immuneACCESS, this table was stored by TCRdb with only in-frame sequences that have V and J called. A share of the clones is absent; for the studies checked, an unresolved V gene accounts for under half, and the remainder has no known explanation. Recorded for this sample are fewer than 11,000 clones; approximately 72% of them occurred a single time. 25% to 40% of the sample rests with the top ten. Tumor-specific TCR clonotypes were identified by sequencing baseline tumor tissue collected before treatment. Next-generation sequencing of T-cell receptor sequences was used to monitor peripheral T-cell lymphoma patients receiving frontline treatment on a trial. Comments on this clone: This clone's antigen is unknown. No per-base quality is available; no much larger clone lies one base away.

Sequencing was carried out using tumor tissue. The receptor's source is a human donor with peripheral T-cell lymphoma.

The sequenced DNA: TGTGCCAGCAGCTCAGAGGGGGGCAGGGGTAATTCACCCCTCCACTTT. It translates to CASSSEGGRGNSPLHF. The chain joins TRBV11-3 to TRBJ1-6, with TRBD1 perhaps the D gene, on 6 matching bases. The germline V gene specifies SGHNT as CDR1 and YENEEA as CDR2. V gives up 4 bases and J gives up 6 bases, and the segment between their germline ends measures 16 bases. The CDR3 measures 16 amino acids from cysteine to phenylalanine. The sequence is cut down to CDR3 DNA, 48 bases in frame from base 1.